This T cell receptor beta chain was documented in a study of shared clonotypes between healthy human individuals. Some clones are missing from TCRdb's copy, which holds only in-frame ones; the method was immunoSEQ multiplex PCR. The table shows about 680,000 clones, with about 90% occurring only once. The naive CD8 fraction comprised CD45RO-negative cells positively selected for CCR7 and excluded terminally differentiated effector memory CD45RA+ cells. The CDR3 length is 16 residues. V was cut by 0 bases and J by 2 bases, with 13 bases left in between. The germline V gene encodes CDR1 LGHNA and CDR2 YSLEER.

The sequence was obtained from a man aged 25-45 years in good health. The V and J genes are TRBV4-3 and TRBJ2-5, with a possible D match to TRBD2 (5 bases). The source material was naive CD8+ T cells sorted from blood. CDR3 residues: CASSQERSSGQETQYF. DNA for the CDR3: TGCGCCAGCAGCCAAGAGAGGTCCAGCGGACAAGAGACCCAGTACTTC.